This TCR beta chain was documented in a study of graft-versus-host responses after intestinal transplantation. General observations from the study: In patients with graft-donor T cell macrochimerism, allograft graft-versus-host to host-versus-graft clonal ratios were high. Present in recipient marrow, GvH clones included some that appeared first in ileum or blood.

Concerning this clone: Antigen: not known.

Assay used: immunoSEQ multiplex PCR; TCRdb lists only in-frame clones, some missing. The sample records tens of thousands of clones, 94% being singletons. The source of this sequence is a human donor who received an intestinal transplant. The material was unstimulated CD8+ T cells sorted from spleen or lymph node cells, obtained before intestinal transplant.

CDR3 DNA: TGTGCCAGCAGTGACGTCCGCTCGACAGGGGACACTGAAGCTTTCTTT. Residues: CASSDVRSTGDTEAFF. The chain uses TRBV6-1 and TRBJ1-1; 8 nucleotides agree with TRBD1. The CDR3 is made up of 16 amino acids. The J segment lost 3 bases and the V segment lost 3 bases, leaving 9 bases of the junction unmatched. Germline CDR1 is MNHNS and CDR2 is SASEGT.